Below, 28 T cell receptor beta chains from the same sample are listed, as sequenced in a study of cytomegalovirus exposure and HLA in healthy donors. 60 Vbeta and 13 Jbeta primers were used in PCR. Method: immunoSEQ multiplex PCR; TCRdb's copy keeps in-frame clones and lacks some. The sample has 90,000 to 140,000 clones, 60% to 80% seen once. Sample: PBMCs. The receptors come from a man younger than 45 in good health and CMV-seronegative.

V gene TRBV15 combines with J gene TRBJ2-7; possibly TRBD2 for D (6 bases). V was shortened by 0 bases and J by 4 bases, with 7 bases between the two germline ends. CDR1 LNHNV and CDR2 YYDKDF come from the germline V gene (reference sequence). There are 13 residues in the CDR3. As DNA, the CDR3 is TGTGCCACCAGCAGAGATCTAGCGTACGAGCAGTACTTC. This gives the protein CATSRDLAYEQYF.

This chain connects TRBV5-5 to TRBJ1-4; TRBD1 is a possible D gene (6 bases). Trimming cost V 5 bases and J 2 bases, with 7 bases left between them. There are 13 residues in the CDR3. Germline loops: CDR1 SGHKS, CDR2 YYEKEE (reference sequence). The CDR3 is CASSQGTNEKLFF. The CDR3 nucleotides are TGTGCCAGCAGTCAGGGGACTAATGAAAAACTGTTTTTT.

V is TRBV18 and J is TRBJ2-2, with D unresolved. Trimming took 2 bases from V and 6 from J, leaving 16 bases between them. Germline V gene data show CDR1 as KGHSH and CDR2 as LQKENI. This CDR3 spans 16 amino acids. CDR3 in DNA: TGTGCCAGCTCACCATTTTTGGCAGTCGGGTCCGGGGAGCTGTTTTTT. Protein: CASSPFLAVGSGELFF.

The chain uses TRBV7-9 and TRBJ2-3; 7 bases match TRBD2. The CDR3 totals 17 residues. The ends lost 1 base at V and 0 bases at J; junction bases unmatched: 7. Germline CDR1 SEHNR, CDR2 FQNEAQ (reference sequence). CDR3 bases: TGTGCCAGCAGCTTAGGTCCTGGACTAGGGAGCACAGATACGCAGTATTTT. Translation gives CASSLGPGLGSTDTQYF.

This clone appeared once. The chain couples TRBV2 to TRBJ1-2; 9 bases agree with TRBD1. With 11 bases clipped from V and 7 bases from J, the junction kept 17 bases outside the gene matches. This CDR3 spans 15 amino acids. The germline V gene has CDR1 SNHLY and CDR2 FYNNEI. The CDR3 bases are TGTGCCGTCCGGGACAGGGTAATGGGCACGGGTGGCTACACCTTC. It yields the protein CAVRDRVMGTGGYTF.

V usage is TRBV9 and J usage is TRBJ1-3; weak D call: TRBD1 (6 bases). CDR1 SGDLS and CDR2 YYNGEE come from the germline V gene. The V end was cut by 0 bases, the J end by 3 bases, with 13 bases between. The length of the CDR3 is 16 residues. The CDR3 nucleotides read TGTGCCAGCAGCGTAGCGGGGGGGCGCGGTGGAAACACCATATATTTT. Encoded protein: CASSVAGGRGGNTIYF. Using reference TRBV9 and TRBJ1-3 for the parts outside the CDR3, the full variable domain is DSGVTQTPKHLITATGQRVTLRCSPRSGDLSVYWYQQSLDQGLQFLIQYYNGEERAKGNILERFSAQQFPDLHSELNLSSLELGDSALYFCASSVAGGRGGNTIYFGEGSWLTVV.

This chain joins TRBV30 and TRBJ1-2, with D maybe TRBD1 (5 bases). V shed 1 base and J shed 4 bases, with 19 bases lying between them. CDR1 and CDR2 from the germline V gene are GTSNPN and SVGIG (reference sequence). The CDR3 runs 16 residues. The CDR3 here is CAWSERGRGVGYGYTF. The DNA for the CDR3 is TGTGCCTGGAGTGAACGGGGGAGGGGCGTAGGCTATGGCTACACCTTC.

In its sample, this clone was seen a few times. The V call is TRBV27, the J call TRBJ2-7, with TRBD1 identical over 7 bases. Per the germline V gene, CDR1 is MNHEY and CDR2 is SMNVEV (reference sequence). The CDR3 sequence is 14 residues long. The V and J ends lost 4 bases and 4 bases, in that order; junction bases with no gene match: 7. The CDR3 DNA reads TGTGCCAGCAGTTGGAGGACAGGAACTTACGAGCAGTACTTC. Translating gives CASSWRTGTYEQYF.

The V and J genes are TRBV6-1 and TRBJ2-3; 11 bases fit TRBD1. Germline CDR1 and CDR2: MNHNS and SASEGT. The CDR3 consists of 18 residues. With V trimmed by 0 bases and J by 4 bases, 9 bases remained unmatched. The CDR3 DNA reads TGTGCCAGCAGTGAAGCGCGCAGAGGACAGGGGGCGGCAGATACGCAGTATTTT. Amino acid sequence: CASSEARRGQGAADTQYF.

Turning to this clone: Different DNA sequences within this sample yield the same CDR3. V gene TRBV9 combines with J gene TRBJ1-1, with unresolved D. This CDR3 region has 13 residues. V lost 3 bases and J lost 5, with 11 bases in between. Germline CDR1 is SGDLS and CDR2 is YYNGEE. CDR3 protein: CASSASGETEAFF. The CDR3 region has the DNA TGTGCCAGCAGCGCAAGTGGGGAGACTGAAGCTTTCTTT.

The J gene is TRBJ2-5, the V gene TRBV29-1; 7 bases map to TRBD1. The J call may be faulty, since TRBJ2-7 better matches the DNA end. The V gene's germline CDR1 is SQVTM and CDR2 ANQGSEA. The CDR3 is 14 amino acids. The CDR3 loop is CSPRTGLTFYEQYF. In DNA, the CDR3 is TGCAGCCCCCGGACAGGATTGACTTTCTACGAGCAGTACTTC.

This chain connects TRBV7-9 to TRBJ2-3, with D perhaps TRBD2 (7 bases). The ends were cut back, 0 bases at V and 5 bases at J, with 9 bases in the middle. The germline gives CDR1 SEHNR, CDR2 FQNEAQ (reference sequence). CDR3 length equals 14 residues. CDR3 in amino acids: CASSLAGGGDTQYF. The CDR3 region has the DNA TGTGCCAGCAGCTTAGCGGGAGGGGGAGATACGCAGTATTTT.

CDR3 in DNA: TGTGCCAGCAGCTTGGCGGGCAGTCAGCCCCAGCATTTT. Its translation is CASSLAGSQPQHF. V and J are TRBV7-2 and TRBJ1-5; no definite D call. CDR1 and CDR2 (germline): SGHTA, FQGNSA. Trimming stripped 3 bases from V and 6 bases from J, with 9 bases between. The CDR3 is 13 residues long.

This clone was observed a handful of times. The rearrangement links TRBV19 to TRBJ2-1; 14 bases are a match to TRBD2. The CDR3 is made up of 14 amino acids. Germline V gene data show CDR1 as LNHDA and CDR2 as SQIVND (reference sequence). Trimming cost V 7 bases and J 7 bases; bases outside gene matches: 3. In DNA, the CDR3 is TGTGCCAGTAAGACTAGCGGGAGGGGGAATGAGCAGTTCTTC. The encoded protein is CASKTSGRGNEQFF.

CDR3 loop: CASSENFLETQYF. In nucleotides, the CDR3 is TGTGCCAGCAGTGAAAACTTTCTGGAGACCCAGTACTTC. The J gene is TRBJ2-5, the V gene TRBV2; D remains unclear. The CDR3 consists of 13 residues. V lost 2 bases to trimming and J lost 5 bases, with 9 bases between them. The V gene's germline CDR1 is SNHLY and CDR2 FYNNEI.

V and J are TRBV19 and TRBJ2-7, with 8 positions matching TRBD1. The CDR3 extends over 17 amino acids. V dropped 5 bases and J dropped 2; count of bases not matched to a gene: 14. Germline lookup yields CDR1 LNHDA and CDR2 SQIVND (reference sequence). The CDR3 DNA reads as TGTGCCAGTAGTTCGACGCGAACCGGGACAGGTCCCTACGAGCAGTACTTC. Amino acids: CASSSTRTGTGPYEQYF.

The sample holds a few counts of this clone. The V gene is TRBV19, the J gene TRBJ2-1; 13 bases agree with TRBD2. Germline CDR1 and CDR2: LNHDA and SQIVND (reference sequence). The length of the CDR3 is 16 residues. J lost 9 bases, V lost 5 bases, and 10 bases had no gene match. DNA of the CDR3: TGTGCCAGTAGTCCATTCGCCGGGACTAGCGGGATTGAGCAGTTCTTC. It translates to CASSPFAGTSGIEQFF.

This chain links TRBV7-6 with TRBJ2-5, with TRBD1 matching 7 bases. CDR1 and CDR2 (germline): SGHVS, FNYEAQ. This CDR3 region has 14 residues. V shed 5 bases and J 11 bases; nucleotides not matched to a gene: 14. In DNA, the CDR3 is TGTGCCAGCAGCCAACTACGTCCCGCCAGGGGGCAGTACTTC. Translation: CASSQLRPARGQYF.

This chain uses TRBV15 with TRBJ1-1; D not certain. The CDR3 has 13 amino acids. V lost 0 bases to trimming and J lost 11 bases, with 13 bases between them. Germline V CDR1 and CDR2: LNHNV, YYDKDF (reference sequence). In DNA, the CDR3 is TGTGCCACCAGCAGAGATACCGATGTCCGGGCTTTCTTT. This sequence encodes CATSRDTDVRAFF.

This chain links TRBV7-3 with TRBJ2-2, with 9 bases fitting TRBD2. There are 17 residues in the CDR3. V lost 5 bases and J lost 1; bases outside the gene matches: 8. Looked up from germline, CDR1 is SGHTA and CDR2 is FQGTGA. In nucleotides, the CDR3 is TGTGCCAGCAGCCCCCCCGGGACTAGCCGGAACACCGGGGAGCTGTTTTTT. Translating gives CASSPPGTSRNTGELFF.

This clone was detected only a few times. This chain connects TRBV4-2 to TRBJ2-7; 10 bases fit TRBD2. The trim removed 7 bases at V and 0 bases at J, leaving 9 bases unmatched. Germline CDR1 reads LGHNA; CDR2 reads YNFKEQ. The CDR3 contains 16 residues. Written as DNA, the CDR3 is TGTGCCAGCACCCTGGGGCCTAGCGGGAGCTCCTACGAGCAGTACTTC. Translation: CASTLGPSGSSYEQYF.

J is TRBJ1-1 and V is TRBV6-5; no definite D call. The CDR3 sequence is 14 residues long. Germline CDR1 MNHEY, CDR2 SVGAGI. Between the trimmed V and J ends, which lost 2 bases and 8 bases, there was a span of 15 bases. CDR3 in DNA: TGTGCCAGCAGTTACCGGCCCGGGGAGACCGAAGCTTTCTTT. Its translation: CASSYRPGETEAFF.

The rearrangement joins TRBV30 to TRBJ2-1, with TRBD2 as a possible D gene (6 bases). This CDR3 comprises 14 residues. Trimming cost V 3 bases and J 5 bases, with 14 bases left between them. The germline gives CDR1 GTSNPN, CDR2 SVGIG (reference sequence). This chain's CDR3 is CAWSPGLLHNEQFF. The DNA of the CDR3 is TGTGCCTGGAGCCCGGGACTCTTACACAATGAGCAGTTCTTC.

The J gene is TRBJ1-2, the V gene TRBV6-1; no reliable D call. The CDR3 is 13 residues long. Trimming left V 4 bases short and J 1 base short, with 7 bases between. Germline assignment: CDR1 MNHNS and CDR2 SASEGT. CDR3 coding DNA: TGTGCCAGCAGTGTCGACATTAACTATGGCTACACCTTC. Protein: CASSVDINYGYTF.

This rearrangement joins TRBV18 to TRBJ1-2; a weak D match, TRBD1 (6 bases). There are 16 residues in the CDR3. Germline V gene data show CDR1 as KGHSH and CDR2 as LQKENI. Trimming removed 3 bases at V and 6 bases at J, with 20 bases between. The CDR3 nucleotides are TGTGCCAGCTCACCTCGACAGGACGACACGATAGATGGCTACACCTTC. This gives the protein CASSPRQDDTIDGYTF.

The chain uses TRBV14 and TRBJ2-1, with 12 bases aligning to TRBD2. Per the germline V gene, CDR1 is SGHDN and CDR2 is FVKESK. The CDR3 consists of 18 residues. Trimming removed 0 bases from V and 2 bases from J; junction bases left unmatched: 5. The CDR3: CASSQDWSSGRAYNEQFF. DNA for the CDR3: TGTGCCAGCAGCCAAGATTGGTCTAGCGGGAGGGCCTACAATGAGCAGTTCTTC. Variable domain in full (rest from reference TRBV14 and TRBJ2-1): EAGVTQFPSHSVIEKGQTVTLRCDPISGHDNLYWYRRVMGKEIKFLLHFVKESKQDESGMPNNRFLAERTGGTYSTLKVQPAELEDSGVYFCASSQDWSSGRAYNEQFFGPGTRLTVL.

This chain joins TRBV4-1 and TRBJ2-5, with D maybe TRBD2 (6 bases). TRBJ2-7 explains the end of the DNA better; the J call may be wrong. Germline V gene lookup returns CDR1 MGHRA and CDR2 YSYEKL. The CDR3 runs 16 residues. This CDR3 is CASSQDFGTFRVEQYF. The CDR3 coding sequence is TGCGCCAGCAGCCAAGATTTCGGGACTTTCCGGGTCGAGCAGTACTTC.

The V gene is TRBV9, the J gene TRBJ2-7; tentatively, D is TRBD2 (5 bases). CDR1 SGDLS and CDR2 YYNGEE come from the germline V gene. The CDR3 runs 14 residues. V was cut by 0 bases and J by 1 base, with 8 bases left in between. The CDR3 bases are TGTGCCAGCAGCGTAGACCAGCGGTCCTACGAGCAGTACTTC. It translates to CASSVDQRSYEQYF.